What follows are 32 T cell receptor beta chains derived from one specimen sequenced in a study of CD8+ T cells in alopecia areata. Treatment indicated: oral pan-JAK inhibitor, 5-10 mg twice daily. RNA, once extracted, was reverse transcribed into cDNA for use as the sequencing template. Libraries were prepared by immunoSEQ multiplex PCR; TCRdb keeps only in-frame clonotypes and omits some of them. The data hold 200,000 to 250,000 clones, with approximately 38% observed a single time. Sample: CD4+ T cells sorted from blood, taken at approximately week 30, from a patient treated with tofacitinib. The receptors stem from a human donor with alopecia areata.

This clone was seen a few times. This chain links TRBV30 with TRBJ2-7, with D possibly being TRBD1 (6 bases). The CDR3 is 14 amino acids. The ends were cut back, 1 base at V and 0 bases at J, with 10 bases in the middle. In germline, CDR1 is GTSNPN, CDR2 SVGIG (reference sequence). The CDR3 DNA reads TGTGCCTGGAGTGCGACAGGCAACTCCTACGAGCAGTACTTC. Translated: CAWSATGNSYEQYF.

The J gene is TRBJ1-2, the V gene TRBV30, with 8 bases matching TRBD1. The CDR3 is 14 residues long. Unmatched junction bases numbered 5, after V lost 1 base and J lost 4 bases. The germline gives CDR1 GTSNPN, CDR2 SVGIG (reference sequence). This CDR3 reads CAWSEDRASYGYTF. The CDR3 nucleotides are TGTGCCTGGAGTGAGGACAGGGCTTCCTATGGCTACACCTTC.

This clone came up a few times. The rearrangement joins TRBV2 to TRBJ1-2, with D perhaps matching TRBD1 (5 bases). The CDR3 is 15 residues long. V was trimmed by 6 bases and J by 4 bases, leaving 18 bases between them. From germline, CDR1 is SNHLY and CDR2 FYNNEI. CDR3 in DNA: TGTGCCAGCAGGGGACCCCCTTCGGCCGGCTATGGCTACACCTTC. Protein sequence: CASRGPPSAGYGYTF.

The chain uses TRBV5-1 and TRBJ2-1; D remains unclear. Germline lookup yields CDR1 SGHRS and CDR2 YFSETQ. Trimming took 1 base from V and 0 from J, leaving 11 bases between them. The CDR3 is 16 amino acids. CDR3 loop: CASSLWLVSSYNEQFF. CDR3 nucleotide sequence: TGCGCCAGCAGCTTGTGGCTAGTCAGCTCCTACAATGAGCAGTTCTTC.

V and J are TRBV11-2 and TRBJ2-3; TRBD2 matches 8 bases. The CDR3 extends over 15 amino acids. The V segment lost 4 bases and the J segment 6 bases; nucleotides outside the gene matches: 9. From germline, CDR1 is SGHAT and CDR2 FQNNGV. CDR3 in DNA: TGTGCCAGCAGCTGGGGCGGGGGGCCTGTGGATACGCAGTATTTT. Translation: CASSWGGGPVDTQYF.

This clone was detected only once. The V gene is TRBV9, the J gene TRBJ2-5; 7 bases are a match to TRBD2. This CDR3 is 15 amino acids long. With V trimmed by 3 bases and J by 1 base, 6 bases remained unmatched. CDR1 is SGDLS and CDR2 is YYNGEE in the germline V gene. The CDR3 region is CASSEKLALQETQYF. The CDR3 DNA is TGTGCCAGCAGCGAGAAACTAGCGCTCCAAGAGACCCAGTACTTC.

The chain links TRBV30 to TRBJ2-1; D gene ambiguous. The V and J ends lost 2 bases and 11 bases respectively, with 16 bases between them. Looked up from germline, CDR1 is GTSNPN and CDR2 is SVGIG (reference sequence). The CDR3 contains 13 residues. The CDR3 DNA sequence: TGTGCCTGGAGTCTCACAGTGGCTAGGCAGCAGTTCTTC. This sequence encodes CAWSLTVARQQFF.

The chain recombines TRBV30 with TRBJ1-1; the D is unclear. Germline V lookup: CDR1 GTSNPN, CDR2 SVGIG (reference sequence). V lost 0 bases and J 0 bases, leaving 8 bases between the germline ends. This CDR3 contains 14 residues. The CDR3 coding sequence is TGTGCCTGGAGTGTAGGAGGGTTGAACACTGAAGCTTTCTTT. It translates to CAWSVGGLNTEAFF.

This clone was observed a handful of times. The chain joins TRBV9 to TRBJ2-2; 15 nucleotides agree with TRBD2. Germline lookup yields CDR1 SGDLS and CDR2 YYNGEE. After removal of 4 bases from V and 4 bases from J, the junction contained 11 bases not matched to a gene. This CDR3 contains 19 residues. CDR3 bases: TGTGCCAGCAGCAGTCTATGGACTAGCGGGAGGGTAGGCACCGGGGAGCTGTTTTTT. Translation gives CASSSLWTSGRVGTGELFF.

This chain connects TRBV7-8 to TRBJ2-6; D uncertain. Germline V gene lookup returns CDR1 SGHVS and CDR2 FQNEAQ. The CDR3 spans 14 residues. Trimming stripped 5 bases from V and 1 base from J, with 6 bases between. The chain's CDR3 is CASSGQSGANVLTF. CDR3 nucleotides: TGTGCCAGCAGCGGCCAGTCTGGGGCCAACGTCCTGACTTTC.

The genes are TRBV6-5 and TRBJ2-1, with D maybe TRBD1 (7 bases). Per germline, CDR1 MNHEY and CDR2 SVGAGI. This CDR3 has 15 residues. Deletions cut 0 bases from V and 5 bases from J, with 11 bases between. CDR3 protein: CASSYSGRGDNEQFF. The CDR3 DNA sequence: TGTGCCAGCAGTTACTCGGGCAGGGGGGACAATGAGCAGTTCTTC.

The V and J genes are TRBV9 and TRBJ2-2; D gene unclear. Trimming left V 0 bases short and J 0 bases short, with 3 bases between. Germline assignment: CDR1 SGDLS and CDR2 YYNGEE. CDR3 length: 14 residues. The CDR3 DNA sequence: TGTGCCAGCAGCGTAGACCCGAACACCGGGGAGCTGTTTTTT. Translation: CASSVDPNTGELFF.

In its sample, this clone was seen a few times. The V gene is TRBV29-1, the J gene TRBJ1-4; 7 bases align to TRBD1. Unmatched junction bases numbered 5, after V lost 7 bases and J lost 0 bases. CDR3 length equals 14 residues. The germline gives CDR1 SQVTM, CDR2 ANQGSEA. The CDR3 DNA sequence: TGCAGCGCCGGGGACAGAGCAACTAATGAAAAACTGTTTTTT. It encodes CSAGDRATNEKLFF.

This chain links TRBV30 with TRBJ2-5, with TRBD2 matching 8 bases. CDR3 length equals 13 residues. Looked up from germline, CDR1 is GTSNPN and CDR2 is SVGIG (reference sequence). J lost 9 bases, V lost 0 bases, and 6 bases had no gene match. CDR3 residues: CAWSVREGLAQYF. The CDR3 DNA follows: TGTGCCTGGAGTGTTCGGGAGGGTCTGGCCCAGTACTTC.

A few counts support this clone. The CDR3 protein is CSVRTFGLAGETYNEQFF. Here the CDR3 DNA reads TGCAGCGTTCGGACGTTTGGACTAGCGGGGGAAACCTACAATGAGCAGTTCTTC. This chain connects TRBV29-1 to TRBJ2-1; 13 nucleotides agree with TRBD2. V shed 5 bases and J 2 bases; nucleotides not matched to a gene: 12. The CDR3 is 18 amino acids. Germline V gives CDR1 SQVTM, CDR2 ANQGSEA.

This clone was seen more than once but under ten times. V is TRBV6-6 and J is TRBJ1-4; D ambiguous. V was clipped by 4 bases and J by 10 bases, with 13 bases between them. This CDR3 is 13 amino acids long. Per germline, CDR1 MNHNY and CDR2 SVGAGI (reference sequence). CDR3 nucleotides: TGTGCCAGCAGTTCCCGACCCGAGGGAAAACTGTTTTTT. Its translation is CASSSRPEGKLFF.

This clone came up a few times. J is TRBJ1-2 and V is TRBV4-2; 9 positions match TRBD1. Per germline, CDR1 LGHNA and CDR2 YNFKEQ. CDR3 length: 15 amino acids. Trimming removed 4 bases from V and 7 bases from J; junction bases left unmatched: 10. The CDR3 coding sequence is TGTGCCAGCAGCCCACGCGCGGACAGGGGTGCTGGCTACACCTTC. Translating gives CASSPRADRGAGYTF.

The V call is TRBV6-5, the J call TRBJ1-2; D is unresolved. This CDR3 contains 13 residues. V lost 2 bases and J lost 3, with 7 bases in between. Germline V gene lookup returns CDR1 MNHEY and CDR2 SVGAGI. CDR3 loop: CASSYGGYYGYTF. CDR3 sequence (DNA): TGTGCCAGCAGTTACGGAGGTTACTATGGCTACACCTTC.

The V gene is TRBV30, the J gene TRBJ2-1, with D unclear. The CDR3 has 14 residues. The germline V gene has CDR1 GTSNPN and CDR2 SVGIG (reference sequence). V was pared by 5 bases and J by 0 bases, with 11 bases between. The DNA of the CDR3 is TGTGCCTGGGACGACCAGAGCTCCTACAATGAGCAGTTCTTC. This translates into CAWDDQSSYNEQFF.

There are a few counts of this clone. CDR3 nucleotide sequence: TGTGCCAGCAGTGACCTCGGGAGTCACATGAACACTGAAGCTTTCTTT. It is translated as CASSDLGSHMNTEAFF. The chain employs TRBV6-1 and TRBJ1-1; no definite D call. The CDR3 sequence is 16 residues long. CDR1 and CDR2 (germline): MNHNS, SASEGT. V dropped 3 bases and J dropped 0 bases, with 14 bases sitting between them.

The chain employs TRBV2 and TRBJ1-6; D uncertain. Per the germline V gene, CDR1 is SNHLY and CDR2 is FYNNEI. Between the trimmed V and J ends, which lost 5 bases and 6 bases, there was a span of 14 bases. The CDR3 has 15 residues. In nucleotides, the CDR3 is TGTGCCAGCAGTCCCTGGCGGGAACCTAATTCACCCCTCCACTTT. This encodes CASSPWREPNSPLHF. The whole variable domain, remainder taken from reference TRBV2 and TRBJ1-6, is EPEVTQTPSHQVTQMGQEVILRCVPISNHLYFYWYRQILGQKVEFLVSFYNNEISEKSEIFDDQFSVERPDGSNFTLKIRSTKLEDSAMYFCASSPWREPNSPLHFGNGTRLTVT.

The rearrangement joins TRBV6-5 to TRBJ1-1; a weak D match, TRBD1 (5 bases). CDR1 is MNHEY and CDR2 is SVGAGI in the germline V gene. V shed 0 bases and J shed 4 bases, with 15 bases lying between them. This CDR3 region has 16 residues. The CDR3 region has the DNA TGTGCCAGCAGTTACTCGGTCGGGACGAAGCGCACTGAAGCTTTCTTT. It encodes CASSYSVGTKRTEAFF.

The V call is TRBV7-2, the J call TRBJ2-6, with unresolved D. CDR3 length: 15 amino acids. Germline V gene lookup returns CDR1 SGHTA and CDR2 FQGNSA. Trimming removed 5 bases from V and 0 bases from J, with 8 bases in between. The CDR3 sequence is CASSVQASGANVLTF. CDR3 DNA sequence: TGTGCCAGCAGCGTTCAGGCCTCTGGGGCCAACGTCCTGACTTTC.

This chain joins TRBV29-1 and TRBJ1-5, with D possibly matching TRBD1 (6 bases). The CDR3 contains 14 residues. V was trimmed by 4 bases and J by 4 bases, leaving 14 bases between them. Germline loops: CDR1 SQVTM, CDR2 ANQGSEA. CDR3 bases: TGCAGCGTTGGGGGTGGACAGAGAAATCAGCCCCAGCATTTT. Its protein is CSVGGGQRNQPQHF.

There are a few counts of this clone. CDR3 DNA: TGTGCCAGCCAAGCTTGGGCGGGGGAGCAGTACTTC. As protein: CASQAWAGEQYF. The rearrangement uses TRBV5-6 and TRBJ2-7; possible D gene TRBD2, 6 bases. This CDR3 spans 12 amino acids. Trimming stripped 7 bases from V and 7 bases from J, with 15 bases between. Germline CDR1 SGHDT, CDR2 YYEEEE. Combining the CDR3 with reference TRBV5-6 and TRBJ2-7 gives the whole variable domain DAGVTQSPTHLIKTRGQQVTLRCSPKSGHDTVSWYQQALGQGPQFIFQYYEEEERQRGNFPDRFSGHQFPNYSSELNVNALLLGDSALYLCASQAWAGEQYFGPGTRLTVT.

In this sample, this clone turned up many times. Here the CDR3 DNA reads TGTGCCAGCAGCGTAGAGCGGGGGGCTCGTAGCACAGATACGCAGTATTTT. Protein: CASSVERGARSTDTQYF. This sequence joins TRBV9 and TRBJ2-3; TRBD2 aligns across 9 bases. The J segment lost 0 bases and the V segment lost 0 bases, leaving 5 bases of the junction unmatched. CDR1 and CDR2 from the germline V gene are SGDLS and YYNGEE. The CDR3 runs 17 residues.

The chain has TRBV5-1 and TRBJ2-7; TRBD1 matches 10 bases. The CDR3 contains 16 residues. Germline V gene sequence: CDR1 SGHRS, CDR2 YFSETQ. J gave up 6 bases and V 2 bases, and 11 bases lay outside the gene matches. The CDR3, as DNA: TGCGCCAGCAGCTTCGGACAGGGGGTTATTTCCGCCGAGCAGTACTTC. Protein product: CASSFGQGVISAEQYF.

The CDR3 region has the DNA TGCAGCGTTGAACAGCTGAACACTGAAGCTTTCTTT. Amino acid sequence: CSVEQLNTEAFF. The chain couples TRBV29-1 to TRBJ1-1, with unresolved D. Trimming removed 2 bases at V and 0 bases at J, with 4 bases between. The germline V gene encodes CDR1 SQVTM and CDR2 ANQGSEA. The CDR3 covers 12 residues.

This clone was seen only a few times. This chain uses TRBV7-6 with TRBJ2-7, with a tentative D call TRBD1 (5 bases). Trimming shortened V by 5 bases and J by 4 bases, and 12 bases separated the two germline ends. The CDR3 contains 13 residues. The germline V gene has CDR1 SGHVS and CDR2 FNYEAQ. The CDR3 region is CASSPIAGYEQYF. The DNA for the CDR3 is TGTGCCAGCAGCCCAATCGCAGGGTACGAGCAGTACTTC.

The gene calls are TRBV29-1 and TRBJ1-1, with D uncertain. V was trimmed by 5 bases and J by 1 base, leaving 17 bases between them. Germline V CDR1 and CDR2: SQVTM, ANQGSEA. This CDR3 region has 15 residues. Here the CDR3 reads CSVSAPWQPNTEAFF. The CDR3 DNA is TGCAGCGTTTCTGCCCCCTGGCAGCCGAACACTGAAGCTTTCTTT.

J is TRBJ2-5 and V is TRBV30, with 7 nucleotides matching TRBD1. Trimming cost V 2 bases and J 5 bases; bases outside gene matches: 8. The germline CDR1 and CDR2 sequences are GTSNPN and SVGIG (reference sequence). The CDR3 contains 14 residues. The CDR3 sequence is CAWSPRGRRETQYF. The CDR3 DNA is TGTGCCTGGAGTCCAAGGGGGCGCCGGGAGACCCAGTACTTC.

V gene TRBV5-1 combines with J gene TRBJ2-5, with no clear D. CDR3 size: 15 residues. Trimming shortened V by 4 bases and J by 5 bases, and 18 bases separated the two germline ends. The germline V gene encodes CDR1 SGHRS and CDR2 YFSETQ. CDR3 in amino acids: CASSPTVAVWETQYF. As DNA, the CDR3 is TGCGCCAGCAGCCCTACCGTGGCGGTCTGGGAGACCCAGTACTTC.